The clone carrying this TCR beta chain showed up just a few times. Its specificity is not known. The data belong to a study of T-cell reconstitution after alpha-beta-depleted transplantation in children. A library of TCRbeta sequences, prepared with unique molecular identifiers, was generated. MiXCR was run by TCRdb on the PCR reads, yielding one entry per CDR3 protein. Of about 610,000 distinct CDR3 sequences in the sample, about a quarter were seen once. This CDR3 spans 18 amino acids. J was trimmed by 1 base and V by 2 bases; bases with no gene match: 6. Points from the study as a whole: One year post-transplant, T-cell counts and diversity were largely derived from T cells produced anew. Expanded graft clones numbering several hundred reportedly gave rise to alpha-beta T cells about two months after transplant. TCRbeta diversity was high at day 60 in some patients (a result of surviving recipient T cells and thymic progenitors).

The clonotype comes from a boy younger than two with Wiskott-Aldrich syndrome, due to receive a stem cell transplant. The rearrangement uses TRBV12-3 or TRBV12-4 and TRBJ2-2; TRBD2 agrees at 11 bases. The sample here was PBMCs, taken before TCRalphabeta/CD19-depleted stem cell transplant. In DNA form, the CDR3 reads TGTGCCAGCAGTTTACGGCTAGCGGGAGGCGGGAACACCGGGGAGCTGTTTTTT. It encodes CASSLRLAGGGNTGELFF.